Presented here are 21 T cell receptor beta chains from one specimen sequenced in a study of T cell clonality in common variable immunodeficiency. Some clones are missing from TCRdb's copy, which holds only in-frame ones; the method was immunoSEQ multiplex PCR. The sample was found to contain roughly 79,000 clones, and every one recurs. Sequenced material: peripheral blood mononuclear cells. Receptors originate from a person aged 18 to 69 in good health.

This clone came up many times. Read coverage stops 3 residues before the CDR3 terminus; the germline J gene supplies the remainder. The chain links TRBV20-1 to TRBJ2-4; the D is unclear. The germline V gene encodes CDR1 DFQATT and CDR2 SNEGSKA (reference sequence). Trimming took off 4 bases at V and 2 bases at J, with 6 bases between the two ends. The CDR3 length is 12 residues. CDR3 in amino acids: CSATYSKNIQYF. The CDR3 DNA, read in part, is TGCAGTGCTACGTATTCCAAAAACATT.

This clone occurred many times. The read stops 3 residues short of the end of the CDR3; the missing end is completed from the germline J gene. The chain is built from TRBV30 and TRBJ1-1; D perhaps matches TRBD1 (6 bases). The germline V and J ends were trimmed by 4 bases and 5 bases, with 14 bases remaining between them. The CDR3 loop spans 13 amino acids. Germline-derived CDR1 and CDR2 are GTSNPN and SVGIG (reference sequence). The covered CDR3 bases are TGTGCCTGGAATTTAGGGGGGGTAACTGAA. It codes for CAWNLGGVTE. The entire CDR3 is CAWNLGGVTEAFF.

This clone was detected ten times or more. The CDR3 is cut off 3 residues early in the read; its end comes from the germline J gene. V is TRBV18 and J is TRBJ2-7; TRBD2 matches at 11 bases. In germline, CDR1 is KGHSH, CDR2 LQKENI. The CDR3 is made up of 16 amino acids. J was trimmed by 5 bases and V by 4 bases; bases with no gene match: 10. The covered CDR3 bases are TGTGCCAGCTCACTTCGACTAGCGGGATTCACGGACGAG. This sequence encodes CASSLRLAGFTDE. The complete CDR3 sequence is CASSLRLAGFTDEQYF.

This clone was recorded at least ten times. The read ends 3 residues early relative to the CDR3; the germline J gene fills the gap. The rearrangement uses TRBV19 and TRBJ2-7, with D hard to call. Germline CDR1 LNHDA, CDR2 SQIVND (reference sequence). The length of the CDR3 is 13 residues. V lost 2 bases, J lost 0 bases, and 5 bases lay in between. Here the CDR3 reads CASSITVSYEQYF. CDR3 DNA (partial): TGTGCCAGTAGTATAACAGTCTCCTACGAG.

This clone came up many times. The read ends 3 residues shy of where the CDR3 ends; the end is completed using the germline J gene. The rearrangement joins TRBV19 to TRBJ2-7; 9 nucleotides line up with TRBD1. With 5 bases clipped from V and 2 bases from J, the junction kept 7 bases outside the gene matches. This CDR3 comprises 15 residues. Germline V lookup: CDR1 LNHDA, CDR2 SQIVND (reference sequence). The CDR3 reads CASSLSGQGAYEQYF. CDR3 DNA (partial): TGTGCCAGTAGTCTATCGGGACAGGGCGCCTACGAG.

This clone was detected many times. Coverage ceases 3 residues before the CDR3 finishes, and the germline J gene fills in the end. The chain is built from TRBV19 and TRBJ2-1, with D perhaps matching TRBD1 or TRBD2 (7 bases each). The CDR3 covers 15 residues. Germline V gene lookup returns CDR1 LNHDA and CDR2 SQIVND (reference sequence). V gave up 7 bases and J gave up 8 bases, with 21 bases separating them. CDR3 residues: CASTEGAFAGDEQFF. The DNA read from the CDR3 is TGTGCCAGTACCGAGGGGGCTTTTGCGGGAGATGAG.

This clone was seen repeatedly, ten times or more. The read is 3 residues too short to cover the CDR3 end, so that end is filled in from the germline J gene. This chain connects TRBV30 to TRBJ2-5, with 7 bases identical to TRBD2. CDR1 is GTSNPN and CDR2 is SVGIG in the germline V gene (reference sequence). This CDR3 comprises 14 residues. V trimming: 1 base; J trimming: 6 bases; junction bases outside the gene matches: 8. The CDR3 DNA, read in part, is TGTGCCTGGAGTGAGGGCGGGAGCGTGCAGACC. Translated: CAWSEGGSVQT. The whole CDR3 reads CAWSEGGSVQTQYF. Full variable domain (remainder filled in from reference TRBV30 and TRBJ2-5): SQTIHQWPATLVQPVGSPLSLECTVEGTSNPNLYWYRQAAGRGLQLLFYSVGIGQISSEVPQNLSASRPQDRQFILSSKKLLLSDSGFYLCAWSEGGSVQTQYFGPGTRLLVL.

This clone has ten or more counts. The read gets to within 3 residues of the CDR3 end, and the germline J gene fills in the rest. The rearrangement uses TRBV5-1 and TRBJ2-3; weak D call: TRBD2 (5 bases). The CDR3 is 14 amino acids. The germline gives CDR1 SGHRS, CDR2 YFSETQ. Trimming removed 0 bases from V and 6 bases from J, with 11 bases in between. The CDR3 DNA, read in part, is TGCGCCAGCAGCTTGGTCGGGGAAACGGATACG. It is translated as CASSLVGETDT. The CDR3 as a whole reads CASSLVGETDTQYF.

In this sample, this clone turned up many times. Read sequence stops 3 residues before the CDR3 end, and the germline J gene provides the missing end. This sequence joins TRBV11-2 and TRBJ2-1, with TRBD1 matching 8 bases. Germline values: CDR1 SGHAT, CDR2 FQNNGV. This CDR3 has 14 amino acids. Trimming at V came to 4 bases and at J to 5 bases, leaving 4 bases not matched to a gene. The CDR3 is CASSWGQVNNEQFF. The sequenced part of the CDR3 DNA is TGTGCCAGCAGCTGGGGACAGGTTAACAATGAG. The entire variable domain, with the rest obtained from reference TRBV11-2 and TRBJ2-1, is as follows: EAGVAQSPRYKIIEKRQSVAFWCNPISGHATLYWYQQILGQGPKLLIQFQNNGVVDDSQLPKDRFSAERLKGVDSTLKIQPAKLEDSAVYLCASSWGQVNNEQFFGPGTRLTVL.

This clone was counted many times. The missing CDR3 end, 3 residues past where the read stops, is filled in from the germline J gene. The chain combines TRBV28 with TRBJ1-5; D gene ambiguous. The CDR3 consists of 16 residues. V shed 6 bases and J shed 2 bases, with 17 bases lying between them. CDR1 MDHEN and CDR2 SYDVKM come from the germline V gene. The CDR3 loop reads CASRDAWVGGNQPQHF. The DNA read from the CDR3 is TGTGCCAGCAGGGATGCCTGGGTCGGGGGCAATCAGCCC.

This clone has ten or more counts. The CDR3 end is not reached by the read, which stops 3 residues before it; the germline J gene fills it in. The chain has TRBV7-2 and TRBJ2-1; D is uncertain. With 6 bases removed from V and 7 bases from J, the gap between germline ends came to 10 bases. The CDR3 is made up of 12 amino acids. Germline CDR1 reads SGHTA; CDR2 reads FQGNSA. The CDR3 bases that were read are TGTGCCAGCAGTCAAGGCCATAATGAG. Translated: CASSQGHNE. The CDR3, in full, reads CASSQGHNEQFF.

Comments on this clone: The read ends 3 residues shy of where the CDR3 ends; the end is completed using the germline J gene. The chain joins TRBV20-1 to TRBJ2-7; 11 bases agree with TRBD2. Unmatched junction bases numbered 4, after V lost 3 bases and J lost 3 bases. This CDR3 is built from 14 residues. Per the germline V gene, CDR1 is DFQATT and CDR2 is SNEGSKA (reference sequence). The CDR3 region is CSASEGLAVYEQYF. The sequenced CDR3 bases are TGCAGTGCTAGCGAGGGACTAGCGGTCTACGAG.

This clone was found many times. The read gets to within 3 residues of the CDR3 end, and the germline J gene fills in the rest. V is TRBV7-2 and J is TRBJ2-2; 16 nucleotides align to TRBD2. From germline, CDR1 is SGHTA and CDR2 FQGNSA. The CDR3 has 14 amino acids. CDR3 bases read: TGTGCCAGCAGCTTGGGACTAGCGGGAGGGTGG. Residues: CASSLGLAGGW. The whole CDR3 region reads CASSLGLAGGWLFF.

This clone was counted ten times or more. The CDR3 here is CASSSPDTEAFF. The sequenced part of the CDR3 DNA is TGTGCCAGCTCAAGTCCGGACACTGAA. The chain employs TRBV18 and TRBJ1-1; D unresolved. The read ends 3 residues before the CDR3 terminus; that terminus is restored from the germline J gene. V dropped 5 bases and J dropped 3 bases, with 7 bases sitting between them. The length of the CDR3 is 12 residues. Germline values: CDR1 KGHSH, CDR2 LQKENI.

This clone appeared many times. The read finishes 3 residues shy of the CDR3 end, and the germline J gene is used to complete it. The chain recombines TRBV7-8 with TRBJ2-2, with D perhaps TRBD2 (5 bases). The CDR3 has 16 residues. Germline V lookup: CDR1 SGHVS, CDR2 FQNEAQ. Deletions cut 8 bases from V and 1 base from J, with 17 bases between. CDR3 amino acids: CASQLGGGLNTGELFF. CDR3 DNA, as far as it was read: TGTGCCAGCCAGCTAGGTGGAGGCTTGAACACCGGGGAG.

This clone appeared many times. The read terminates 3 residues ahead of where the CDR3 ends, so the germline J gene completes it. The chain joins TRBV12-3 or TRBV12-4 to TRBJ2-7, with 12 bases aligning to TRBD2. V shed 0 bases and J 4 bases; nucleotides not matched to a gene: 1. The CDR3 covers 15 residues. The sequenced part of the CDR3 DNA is TGTGCCAGCAGTTTAGCGCTAGCGGGAGGGTACGAG. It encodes CASSLALAGGYE. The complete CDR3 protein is CASSLALAGGYEQYF.

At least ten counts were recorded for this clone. The CDR3 bases that were read are TGTGCCAGTAGTATCATGGCGGGGGGGGAATTCCAAGAGACC. Its translation: CASSIMAGGEFQET. Given in full, the CDR3 is CASSIMAGGEFQETQYF. The chain uses TRBV19 and TRBJ2-5, with 9 bases fitting TRBD2. The read falls 3 residues short of the CDR3 end, and the missing part is taken from the germline J gene. There are 17 residues in the CDR3. Germline values: CDR1 LNHDA, CDR2 SQIVND (reference sequence). Trimming at V came to 3 bases and at J to 1 base, leaving 9 bases not matched to a gene.

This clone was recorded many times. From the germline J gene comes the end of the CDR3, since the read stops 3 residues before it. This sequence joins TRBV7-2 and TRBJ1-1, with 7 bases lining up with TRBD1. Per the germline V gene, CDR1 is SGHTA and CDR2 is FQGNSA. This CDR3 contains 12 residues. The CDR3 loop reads CASSLDAGGAFF. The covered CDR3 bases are TGTGCCAGCAGCTTAGACGCAGGGGGG.

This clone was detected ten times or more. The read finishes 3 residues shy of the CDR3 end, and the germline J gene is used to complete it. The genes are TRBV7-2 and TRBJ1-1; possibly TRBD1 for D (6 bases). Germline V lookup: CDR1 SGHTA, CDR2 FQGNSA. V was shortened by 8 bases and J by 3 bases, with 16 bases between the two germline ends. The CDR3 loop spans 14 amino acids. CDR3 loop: CASRLTGRDTEAFF. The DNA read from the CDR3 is TGTGCCAGCCGCCTCACAGGGCGTGACACTGAA.

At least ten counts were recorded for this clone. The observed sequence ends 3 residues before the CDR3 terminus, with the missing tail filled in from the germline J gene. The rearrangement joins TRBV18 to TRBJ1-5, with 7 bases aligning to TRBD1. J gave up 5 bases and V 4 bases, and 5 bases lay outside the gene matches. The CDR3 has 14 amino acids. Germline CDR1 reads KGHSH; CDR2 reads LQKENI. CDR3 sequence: CASSQAGGDQPQHF. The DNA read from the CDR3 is TGTGCCAGCTCACAAGCAGGGGGAGATCAGCCC.

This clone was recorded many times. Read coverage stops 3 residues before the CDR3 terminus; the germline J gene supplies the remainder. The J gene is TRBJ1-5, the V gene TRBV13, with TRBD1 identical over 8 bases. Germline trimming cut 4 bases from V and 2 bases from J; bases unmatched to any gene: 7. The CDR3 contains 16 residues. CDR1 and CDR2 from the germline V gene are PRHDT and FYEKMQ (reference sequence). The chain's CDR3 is CASSSGQGAGNQPQHF. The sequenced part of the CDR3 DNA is TGTGCCAGCAGCTCGGGGCAGGGGGCAGGCAATCAGCCC.